Here is one T cell receptor (beta chain) with its context. These data are taken from a study of CD8 T cells in Susac syndrome. Random-hexamer reverse transcription was applied to roughly 0.45 to 1 ug RNA. Amplification of TCR beta CDR3 was carried out by immunoSEQ multiplex PCR, which covered 54 Vbeta and 13 Jbeta segments. TCRdb used MiXCR to reprocess the immunoSEQ multiplex PCR reads, holding one entry per CDR3 protein. The table lists approximately 100,000 distinct CDR3 sequences, around 90% of them singletons. Trimming took off 3 bases at V and 8 bases at J, with 10 bases between the two ends. The germline V gene has CDR1 DFQATT and CDR2 SNEGSKA (reference sequence). The CDR3 runs 11 residues. The study sequenced TCR beta in blood CD8+ and CD4+ T cells.

The chain couples TRBV20-1 to TRBJ1-2, with D maybe TRBD1 (5 bases). This TCR derives from a human donor in good health. The sample taken for sequencing was CD4+ T cells from PBMCs. CDR3 loop: CSASEGMGYTF. The CDR3 region has the DNA TGCAGTGCTAGCGAGGGGATGGGCTACACCTTC.